This T cell receptor beta chain was captured by sequencing in a study of siplizumab effects on memory and regulatory T cells. Assay: immunoSEQ multiplex PCR; the TCRdb copy retains only in-frame clones and omits some. The profile shows roughly 68,000 clones, roughly 96% of them singletons. The CDR3 has 16 residues. V was clipped by 4 bases and J by 4 bases, with 19 bases between them. Germline values: CDR1 SGHTA, CDR2 FQGNSA. The sequence came from a human donor in good health. The chain is built from TRBV7-2 and TRBJ1-2, with D possibly TRBD1 on 6 matching bases. The sequenced sample was naive CD8+ T cells sorted from blood. The CDR3 is CASSSLDRDTGYGYTF. Written as DNA, the CDR3 is TGTGCCAGCAGCTCCTTAGACCGGGACACCGGCTATGGCTACACCTTC.